One T cell receptor (beta chain) is described in this entry. This clonotype was found many times. The antigen it binds to is not known. Per-base qualities were not stored, and no clone one base away is much larger. Library preparation was by multiplex PCR. Sequencing relied on an Illumina HiSeq 4000. iRepertoire HTBI primers and Arm-PCR amplification of CDR3 regions were used to construct TCR beta libraries. Gel purification was performed on PCR products prior to sequencing. The original methods were these. A total of around 66 TRBV and more than twelve TRBJ segments were identified across samples and were used for gene usage analysis of CDR3 amino acid clonotypes. COPE and FqMerger were used to merge the filtered high-quality paired reads into contigs. BLAST was used to align contigs to the IMGT TRBV, TRBD and TRBJ reference genes, and CDR3 was defined following IMGT. Any clonotype with a frequency above 0.1% was counted as a highly expanded clone. Shannon entropy served as the measure of repertoire diversity, while the Gini coefficient captured V-J evenness. A clonotype found in more than one individual was treated as public. TCRdb itself trimmed the public reads at Q25 with fastp, ran MiXCR and retained productive beta chains. For every CDR3 protein sequence, its rows merge into one entry that carries the most common genes and DNA. TCRdb, rather than the study authors, made the V and J calls. Present in this sample are around 320,000 distinct CDR3 sequences, 16% of which were seen just once. Less than 35% of the sample goes to the ten largest clones.

These data are taken from a study of regulatory T cells in long-lasting Graves disease (dated by TCRdb to about 2021). Background on the whole study: Antithyroid drugs had been taken for less than 3 months by newly diagnosed Graves' disease patients. This study used TCR sequencing and RNA sequencing of peripheral blood to compare persistent Graves' disease patients against newly diagnosed Graves' disease patients. The study was conducted in China and was registered as a clinical trial. A total of around 33 samples underwent TCR sequencing, from about 13 patients with persistent Graves' disease and about 20 patients with newly diagnosed Graves' disease. The paper as a whole reports these results and caveats: Sequencing and analysis were restricted to the TCR beta chain. A larger number of public clonotypes was shared among persistent patients (around 2,500) than among newly diagnosed patients (roughly 970). The small sample size was acknowledged by the authors as a limitation that may reduce accuracy. TRBV28, TRBJ1-2 and TRBJ2-5 were preferentially used in persistent disease, while TRBV20-1 and TRBJ2-1 were favored in newly diagnosed disease. Only peripheral blood was studied, because thyroid tissue, the primary lesion, was inaccessible. Persistent Graves' disease patients showed lower TCR Shannon entropy and fewer highly expanded clones than newly diagnosed patients, suggesting clonal expansion.

Based on the germline V gene, the CDR1 and CDR2 sequences are SGHRS and YFSETQ. The junction shows trimming of 1 base on V and 0 bases on J, plus 11 bases between the germline ends. The CDR3 numbers 15 residues from cysteine through phenylalanine. The kept DNA is CDR3 alone, 45 bases in frame from the first base. Explained via the paper, the time point label denotes: newly diagnosed GD, antithyroid drugs for less than 3 months. For both TCR sequencing and RNA sequencing, RNA was extracted from PBMCs in TRIzol. The diagnosis of Graves' disease was made according to American Thyroid Association guidelines. Patients for the study were recruited at an endocrinology department in Xi'an, China. From each patient, approximately 10 milliliters of peripheral blood was collected into an EDTA anticoagulant tube. Ficoll Paque Plus density gradient separation was used to isolate PBMCs, and no further T cell sorting was done. An Agilent 2100 Bioanalyzer and agarose gel were used to check RNA quality, and a NanoDrop 2000 was used to measure RNA concentration.

These records were also assigned to another study, of T cells in Graves' hyperthyroidism and ophthalmopathy. Taken from the second paper: Stable Graves' hyperthyroidism was defined as the absence of progression to ophthalmopathy over 18 months of follow-up. Hyperthyroidism patients were newly diagnosed, with disease duration under 2 months, and aged 18 to 65 years. Patients with uncontrolled infections, other autoimmune diseases, pregnancy or lactation were excluded. Clinical symptoms, serum thyroxine and TRAb, thyroid ultrasound, and orbital computed tomography formed the basis for the diagnoses. The first round of RT-PCR for the TCR CDR3 was performed with the HTBI primer set and the Qiagen OneStep RT-PCR kit. Most expanded thyroid clonotypes (frequency above 0.001) were also found in blood, which suggests that blood repertoires may mirror thyroid immune responses. A model built on a 13 V-J signature distinguished ophthalmopathy from stable hyperthyroidism, reaching roughly 88% sensitivity and under 84% specificity in cross-validation and 80%/75% in testing. In validation, the model predicted progression to ophthalmopathy a median of about 6 months before onset, with around 70% sensitivity and almost 75% specificity. To identify distinguishing TCR V-J signatures, a discovery cohort of around 98 patients was used, comprising 40 to 45 with Graves' ophthalmopathy and some 60 with stable Graves' hyperthyroidism. Prospective prediction of ophthalmopathy was tested in an independent validation cohort of 18 to 20 hyperthyroidism patients and 17 patients who later progressed to ophthalmopathy. The 100 or so discovery patients were randomly split 7:3 into training and test sets. In six Graves' hyperthyroidism patients, the study also compared T-cell repertoires from thyroid tissue with T-cell repertoires from blood. Following sampling, methimazole starting at 30 mg daily was given to hyperthyroidism patients, and high-dose intravenous methylprednisolone was given to ophthalmopathy patients. A second multiplex PCR round built the libraries, followed by size selection and purification. Paired-end sequencing of the libraries was performed with 100 bp reads on an Illumina HiSeq2000. SOAPnuke was used to process the raw data, with reads discarded if the reads contained adapters or uncalled bases, had a mean Phred below 15, or lacked an exact constant-primer or identifier match. COPE v1.2.5 was used to merge the high-quality paired reads, and each unique nucleotide sequence was defined as a clonotype. Clonotypes were aligned to IMGT TRBV, TRBD and TRBJ reference segments using MiTCR v1.1. Only V-J combinations with frequency above 0.0001, covering approximately 99% of repertoires, were analysed. The TCS score was defined as F50 (clonal expansion) divided by E x V (chaos), with BLOSUM62-based TCRdist calculated between CDR3 peptides within each V-J. Welch's t-statistics and random forest reduced fewer than 600 V-J features to about 13, which were used in a naive Bayes classifier (R e1071). No statistical method was used to set the sample size in advance, and investigators knew the group allocation. The paper reports TCR Vbeta CDR3 sequencing of fewer than 150 peripheral blood samples: some 41 ophthalmopathy, roughly 74 hyperthyroidism and 17 progressor patients.

This sample comprised peripheral blood mononuclear cells (PBMCs), obtained at new diagnosis, from a patient treated with antithyroid drugs. The sequence came from a man between 40 and 49 years old with Graves disease. Donor details come from another sample of the same person, matched by shared clones. The rearrangement combines TRBV5-1 with TRBJ2-7; TRBD1 might be the D gene, on 6 matching bases. The DNA reads as follows: TGCGCCAGCAGCTTGATACAGGGTCGCTCCTACGAGCAGTACTTC. This sequence encodes CASSLIQGRSYEQYF.